The 27 T cell receptor beta chains given below trace back to one sample, sequenced in a study of blood T cell repertoires in COVID-19. Some clones are missing from TCRdb's copy, which holds only in-frame ones; the method was immunoSEQ multiplex PCR. In the table there are fewer than 200,000 clones, 80% to 85% of which are singletons. Sequenced: peripheral blood. The source is a man between 65 and 79 years old with active or convalescent COVID-19.

The chain uses TRBV7-6 and TRBJ1-6; TRBD1 matches at 10 bases. The CDR3 totals 17 residues. Unmatched junction bases numbered 9, after V lost 3 bases and J lost 7 bases. Germline lookup yields CDR1 SGHVS and CDR2 FNYEAQ. The CDR3 region is CASSLGDRGRRNSPLHF. In DNA form, the CDR3 reads TGTGCCAGCAGCTTGGGTGACAGGGGGCGAAGGAATTCACCCCTCCACTTT. The full variable domain, its missing parts supplied by reference TRBV7-6 and TRBJ1-6, is GAGVSQSPRYKVTKRGQDVALRCDPISGHVSLYWYRQALGQGPEFLTYFNYEAQQDKSGLPNDRFSAERPEGSISTLTIQRTEQRDSAMYRCASSLGDRGRRNSPLHFGNGTRLTVT.

The CDR3 protein is CASSQGRGFHYGYTF. The CDR3 region has the DNA TGTGCCAGCAGCCAAGGGAGGGGATTCCACTATGGCTACACCTTC. The chain is built from TRBV3-1 (or the pseudogene TRBV3-2) and TRBJ1-2, with D maybe TRBD1 (5 bases). V lost 1 base and J lost 3, with 12 bases in between. The CDR3 runs to 15 residues. Germline V gene data show CDR1 as LGHDT and CDR2 as YNNKEL (reference sequence).

V and J are TRBV6-6 and TRBJ1-5; TRBD1 agrees at 11 bases. The CDR3 consists of 15 residues. Germline V CDR1 and CDR2: MNHNY, SVGAGI (reference sequence). V lost 6 bases, J lost 6 bases, and 7 bases stayed unmatched. The CDR3 nucleotides are TGTGCCAGCAGCAACCCCGGGACAGGGGGTCAGCCCCAGCATTTT. Protein: CASSNPGTGGQPQHF.

V is TRBV2 and J is TRBJ2-5; 7 bases are shared with TRBD1. V shed 3 bases, J shed 6 bases, and the junction held 10 bases outside the gene matches. This CDR3 is 15 amino acids long. Germline values: CDR1 SNHLY, CDR2 FYNNEI. CDR3 coding DNA: TGTGCCAGCAGTGATCCCGGGACAGCCAAGCAGACCCAGTACTTC. Translation gives CASSDPGTAKQTQYF.

This clone was found a few times. One end of the junction fails to match germline, which may point to a read error. The chain carries TRBV7-7 and TRBJ2-1, with D unclear. The CDR3 sequence is 13 residues long. The germline gives CDR1 SSHAT, CDR2 FNYEAQ (reference sequence). The CDR3, as DNA: TGTGCTAGCAGCCCAGAACGAAACAATGAGCAGTTCTTC. Residues: CASSPERNNEQFF.

The V gene is TRBV6-4, the J gene TRBJ1-1; 9 nucleotides agree with TRBD1. This CDR3 is built from 14 residues. Trimming took 5 bases from V and 6 from J; bases not matched to a gene: 7. Germline V CDR1 and CDR2: MRHNA, SNTAGT. CDR3: CASSQGTGRAEAFF. In DNA form, the CDR3 reads TGTGCCAGCAGTCAGGGGACAGGGCGCGCTGAAGCTTTCTTT.

Points on this clone: One end of the junction does not line up with germline, which may come from a read error. The rearrangement joins TRBV9 to TRBJ1-5; 8 nucleotides line up with TRBD1. This CDR3 has 13 amino acids. Germline CDR1 and CDR2: SGDLS and YYNGEE. The CDR3 sequence: CASNVQGDQPQHF. CDR3 sequence (DNA): TGTGCCAGCAACGTACAGGGGGATCAGCCCCAGCATTTT.

CDR3 in amino acids: CASSDTRGLSGYTF. CDR3 nucleotide sequence: TGTGCCAGCAGTGACACTCGGGGGTTGAGTGGCTACACCTTC. V gene TRBV25-1 combines with J gene TRBJ1-2, with D possibly TRBD1 on 5 matching bases. Germline values: CDR1 MGHDK, CDR2 SYGVNS. The CDR3 consists of 14 residues. Trimming took off 3 bases at V and 7 bases at J, with 15 bases between the two ends.

This clone was seen only once. This sample also contains other DNA sequences that code for the same CDR3. The chain joins TRBV19 to TRBJ2-7; possibly TRBD2 for D (5 bases). Germline lookup yields CDR1 LNHDA and CDR2 SQIVND (reference sequence). The CDR3 spans 15 residues. V lost 4 bases, J lost 2 bases, and 15 bases lay in between. CDR3 residues: CASSSGQFWTYEQYF. The CDR3 bases are TGTGCCAGTAGTAGCGGGCAGTTCTGGACCTACGAGCAGTACTTC.

V is TRBV6-5 and J is TRBJ1-1; the D gene is possibly TRBD1 (6 bases). Germline V gives CDR1 MNHEY, CDR2 SVGAGI. The CDR3 runs 13 residues. The germline V and J ends were trimmed by 6 bases and 3 bases, with 11 bases remaining between them. This CDR3 reads CASRKRTDTEAFF. CDR3 in DNA: TGTGCCAGCAGAAAAAGGACAGACACTGAAGCTTTCTTT.

This chain joins TRBV28 and TRBJ1-5; D remains ambiguous. V gave up 6 bases and J gave up 9 bases, with 18 bases separating them. This CDR3 spans 14 amino acids. Germline V CDR1 and CDR2: MDHEN, SYDVKM. CDR3 bases: TGTGCCAGCAGCTCGCCCTCAAGGGAGGGGCCCCAGCATTTT. Translation: CASSSPSREGPQHF.

This chain uses TRBV6-5 with TRBJ1-4; 7 bases map to TRBD1. This CDR3 contains 15 residues. Germline V gene lookup returns CDR1 MNHEY and CDR2 SVGAGI. Germline trimming cut 2 bases from V and 7 bases from J; bases unmatched to any gene: 7. The CDR3 is CASSYGSGGSEKLFF. Here the CDR3 DNA reads TGTGCCAGCAGTTACGGTTCAGGGGGAAGTGAAAAACTGTTTTTT.

CDR3 sequence: CASSRGGGSYNSPLHF. The CDR3 DNA reads as TGTGCCAGCAGCAGGGGGGGAGGCTCCTATAATTCACCCCTCCACTTT. The V call is TRBV5-5, the J call TRBJ1-6; D is perhaps TRBD1 (6 bases). With 4 bases removed from V and 0 bases from J, the gap between germline ends came to 11 bases. CDR1 is SGHKS and CDR2 is YYEKEE in the germline V gene (reference sequence). The CDR3 runs to 16 residues.

V gene TRBV7-2 combines with J gene TRBJ2-5; 9 bases are a match to TRBD2. Trimming removed 2 bases from V and 4 bases from J; junction bases left unmatched: 11. This CDR3 is 17 amino acids long. Looked up from germline, CDR1 is SGHTA and CDR2 is FQGNSA. For the CDR3, the DNA is TGTGCCAGCAGCTTAACGGTCCTAGCGGGAAGCCGAGAGACCCAGTACTTC. Encoded protein: CASSLTVLAGSRETQYF.

The CDR3 reads CASQKGRRAGGYTF. CDR3 DNA: TGTGCCAGTCAGAAGGGACGGAGGGCTGGTGGCTACACCTTC. The chain has TRBV19 and TRBJ1-2; possibly TRBD1 for D (5 bases). Germline CDR1 and CDR2: LNHDA and SQIVND (reference sequence). V was cut by 8 bases and J by 7 bases, with 20 bases left in between. The CDR3 is made up of 14 amino acids.

This rearrangement joins TRBV9 to TRBJ2-1; D remains ambiguous. Deletions cut 3 bases from V and 10 bases from J, with 14 bases between. Germline V lookup: CDR1 SGDLS, CDR2 YYNGEE. The CDR3 has 13 residues. The CDR3 DNA follows: TGTGCCAGCAGCGCTCCATCTGACTCCGAGCAGTTCTTC. Translating it yields CASSAPSDSEQFF.

The chain links TRBV3-1 (or the pseudogene TRBV3-2) to TRBJ1-1; D is uncertain. CDR3 length: 14 amino acids. CDR1 is LGHDT, CDR2 YNNKEL, per germline (reference sequence). Trimming left V 4 bases short and J 0 bases short, with 9 bases between. The CDR3 loop reads CASSPLGVNTEAFF. CDR3 bases: TGTGCCAGCAGCCCCCTCGGGGTGAACACTGAAGCTTTCTTT.

The J gene is TRBJ2-3, the V gene TRBV2, with 7 bases that match TRBD2. This CDR3 contains 15 residues. Germline trimming cut 6 bases from V and 4 bases from J; bases unmatched to any gene: 10. The germline V gene has CDR1 SNHLY and CDR2 FYNNEI. CDR3 bases: TGTGCCAGCAGACGGAGACTAGCTATTTCAGATACGCAGTATTTT. Translated: CASRRRLAISDTQYF. The entire variable domain, with the rest obtained from reference TRBV2 and TRBJ2-3, is as follows: EPEVTQTPSHQVTQMGQEVILRCVPISNHLYFYWYRQILGQKVEFLVSFYNNEISEKSEIFDDQFSVERPDGSNFTLKIRSTKLEDSAMYFCASRRRLAISDTQYFGPGTRLTVL.

The V call is TRBV30, the J call TRBJ1-6, with a possible D match to TRBD1 (6 bases). This CDR3 spans 13 amino acids. Trimming removed 4 bases at V and 7 bases at J, with 11 bases between. Germline-derived CDR1 and CDR2 are GTSNPN and SVGIG (reference sequence). The CDR3 loop reads CAWMRQGNSPLHF. The DNA for the CDR3 is TGTGCCTGGATGCGCCAGGGGAATTCACCCCTCCACTTT. The whole variable domain, filled in from reference TRBV30 and TRBJ1-6, reads SQTIHQWPATLVQPVGSPLSLECTVEGTSNPNLYWYRQAAGRGLQLLFYSVGIGQISSEVPQNLSASRPQDRQFILSSKKLLLSDSGFYLCAWMRQGNSPLHFGNGTRLTVT.

J is TRBJ1-2 and V is TRBV6-5; D remains unclear. Germline CDR1 and CDR2: MNHEY and SVGAGI. The V gene lost 6 bases and the J gene lost 3 bases, with 14 bases spanning the gap. CDR3 size: 14 residues. Here the CDR3 reads CASRNPAGDYGYTF. DNA of the CDR3: TGTGCCAGCAGAAACCCGGCGGGTGACTATGGCTACACCTTC.

V is TRBV5-1 and J is TRBJ2-1, with 12 bases that match TRBD2. CDR1 and CDR2 from the germline V gene are SGHRS and YFSETQ. V lost 3 bases and J lost 8; bases outside the gene matches: 9. This CDR3 has 16 amino acids. The CDR3 nucleotides are TGCGCCAGCAGCTCCGGCCGCCTAGCGGGAGGGTATGAGCAGTTCTTC. Translation gives CASSSGRLAGGYEQFF.

In this sample, this clone turned up once. The chain is built from TRBV19 and TRBJ1-1, with 9 positions matching TRBD1. The CDR3 covers 15 residues. The V gene's germline CDR1 is LNHDA and CDR2 SQIVND (reference sequence). V trimming: 4 bases; J trimming: 2 bases; junction bases outside the gene matches: 5. The CDR3 region is CASSKGQGTNTEAFF. CDR3 coding DNA: TGTGCCAGTAGTAAAGGACAGGGGACCAACACTGAAGCTTTCTTT. Together with reference TRBV19 and TRBJ1-1, the CDR3 gives the full variable domain: DGGITQSPKYLFRKEGQNVTLSCEQNLNHDAMYWYRQDPGQGLRLIYYSQIVNDFQKGDIAEGYSVSREKKESFPLTVTSAQKNPTAFYLCASSKGQGTNTEAFFGQGTRLTVV.

V and J are TRBV7-8 and TRBJ2-1; TRBD1 aligns across 7 bases. CDR1 and CDR2 from the germline V gene are SGHVS and FQNEAQ. The CDR3 is made up of 13 amino acids. V was pared by 3 bases and J by 5 bases, with 1 base of the junction left unmatched. The CDR3 nucleotides read TGTGCCAGCAGCTTCGACAGGGACAATGAGCAGTTCTTC. This sequence encodes CASSFDRDNEQFF.

The V and J genes are TRBV3-1 (or the pseudogene TRBV3-2) and TRBJ1-1; D not resolved. The V gene's germline CDR1 is LGHDT and CDR2 YNNKEL (reference sequence). V lost 2 bases and J 1 base, leaving 5 bases between the germline ends. The CDR3 loop spans 13 amino acids. The CDR3 bases are TGTGCCAGCAGCCAATGGCAGAACACTGAAGCTTTCTTT. Protein sequence: CASSQWQNTEAFF.

This clone has a single count. The chain carries TRBV6-5 and TRBJ2-7; 7 nucleotides line up with TRBD1. V was clipped by 2 bases and J by 2 bases; unmatched bases: 3. Germline lookup yields CDR1 MNHEY and CDR2 SVGAGI. The CDR3 runs to 14 residues. CDR3 in amino acids: CASSYVRGTYEQYF. In DNA form, the CDR3 reads TGTGCCAGCAGTTACGTCAGGGGGACCTACGAGCAGTACTTC.

This sequence joins TRBV30 and TRBJ2-1; TRBD1 agrees at 9 bases. Germline V gene data show CDR1 as GTSNPN and CDR2 as SVGIG (reference sequence). The CDR3 contains 14 residues. The V segment lost 2 bases and the J segment 6 bases; nucleotides outside the gene matches: 5. The CDR3, as DNA: TGTGCCTGGAGTAGGGTACAGGGGGCCAATGAGCAGTTCTTC. Translated: CAWSRVQGANEQFF.

This chain joins TRBV20-1 and TRBJ1-2; 7 nucleotides match TRBD1. The CDR3 is 13 amino acids. V dropped 6 bases and J dropped 6; count of bases not matched to a gene: 10. In germline, CDR1 is DFQATT, CDR2 SNEGSKA (reference sequence). The CDR3 loop reads CSASDRVRDGYTF. DNA for the CDR3: TGCAGTGCAAGTGACAGGGTGCGCGATGGCTACACCTTC.